The next 26 T cell receptor beta chains were all read from a single sample in a study of T cell responses to AZD1222 COVID-19 vaccine. The table came from immunoSEQ multiplex PCR; TCRdb's copy has only in-frame clones and leaves some out. The sample consists of approximately 150,000 clones, 90% of them appearing once. This sample comprised peripheral blood, obtained 28 days after the second AZD1222 dose. Every receptor here comes from an adult who received the AZD1222 COVID-19 vaccine.

V is TRBV24-1 and J is TRBJ1-5; D uncertain. V was shortened by 4 bases and J by 6 bases, with 15 bases between the two germline ends. This CDR3 spans 15 amino acids. CDR1 KGHDR and CDR2 SFDVKD come from the germline V gene. For the CDR3, the DNA is TGTGCCACCAGTGACCCTGACGCCCCGGGTCAGCCCCAGCATTTT. This sequence encodes CATSDPDAPGQPQHF.

Note on this clone: A junction end diverges from the germline sequence, so it may reflect a read error. The chain recombines TRBV6-6 with TRBJ2-1, with D uncertain. The germline gives CDR1 MNHNY, CDR2 SVGAGI (reference sequence). The CDR3 sequence is 12 residues long. DNA for the CDR3: TGTGCCAGCAGTCACTCCGACAATGAGCAGTTCTTC. Translation: CASSHSDNEQFF.

This chain uses TRBV9 with TRBJ1-1; D is uncertain. Trimming stripped 0 bases from V and 3 bases from J, with 9 bases between. In germline, CDR1 is SGDLS, CDR2 YYNGEE. The CDR3 runs 14 residues. As DNA, the CDR3 is TGTGCCAGCAGCGTAGAATCTGTTTACACTGAAGCTTTCTTT. Protein sequence: CASSVESVYTEAFF.

V usage is TRBV7-2 and J usage is TRBJ2-1, with 7 nucleotides matching TRBD2. The V and J ends lost 0 bases and 5 bases, in that order; junction bases with no gene match: 1. The CDR3 is made up of 14 amino acids. The germline CDR1 and CDR2 sequences are SGHTA and FQGNSA. CDR3 region: CASSLARGDNEQFF. In nucleotides, the CDR3 is TGTGCCAGCAGCTTAGCTCGGGGGGACAATGAGCAGTTCTTC.

The chain employs TRBV9 and TRBJ1-3, with D tentatively TRBD1 (5 bases). The CDR3 consists of 17 residues. V lost 3 bases, J lost 1 base, and 17 bases lay in between. CDR1 is SGDLS, CDR2 YYNGEE, per germline. The CDR3 loop reads CASSGGGTDYSGNTIYF. The CDR3 bases are TGTGCCAGCAGCGGGGGCGGGACGGACTATTCTGGAAACACCATATATTTT.

The chain uses TRBV19 and TRBJ2-1; D remains unclear. CDR1 and CDR2 from the germline V gene are LNHDA and SQIVND (reference sequence). The CDR3 consists of 13 residues. The V end lost 4 bases, the J end lost 8 bases, and 12 bases lay between the germline ends. The CDR3 is CASSRPNRDEQFF. The CDR3 nucleotides are TGTGCCAGTAGTAGGCCCAATCGGGATGAGCAGTTCTTC.

The rearrangement links TRBV11-2 to TRBJ1-2; D remains unclear. The V gene lost 0 bases and the J gene lost 8 bases, with 10 bases spanning the gap. The CDR3 runs to 13 residues. CDR1 SGHAT and CDR2 FQNNGV come from the germline V gene. The CDR3 DNA sequence: TGTGCCAGCAGCTTAGAGGGCAGACGGGGCTACACCTTC. Protein sequence: CASSLEGRRGYTF.

The chain couples TRBV24-1 to TRBJ2-5, with TRBD2 identical over 8 bases. The CDR3 spans 15 residues. After removal of 2 bases from V and 2 bases from J, the junction contained 3 bases not matched to a gene. In germline, CDR1 is KGHDR, CDR2 SFDVKD. This CDR3 is CATSDWREVQETQYF. The CDR3 nucleotides read TGTGCCACCAGTGATTGGCGGGAGGTACAAGAGACCCAGTACTTC.

This clone was detected only a few times. The CDR3 is CASSLIAGGRYEQYF. CDR3 nucleotides: TGTGCCAGCAGCCTGATAGCGGGAGGTCGGTACGAGCAGTACTTC. The rearrangement links TRBV7-8 to TRBJ2-7; TRBD2 matches 10 bases. Germline-derived CDR1 and CDR2 are SGHVS and FQNEAQ. The CDR3 covers 15 residues. Trimming at V came to 5 bases and at J to 4 bases, leaving 8 bases not matched to a gene.

In this sample, this clone turned up a few times. The chain carries TRBV6-5 and TRBJ1-2; weak D call: TRBD1 (5 bases). CDR1 and CDR2 from the germline V gene are MNHEY and SVGAGI. This CDR3 is built from 14 residues. Trimming pared 8 bases from V and 1 base from J, leaving 14 bases between. The CDR3 sequence is CASARQGGNYGYTF. In DNA form, the CDR3 reads TGTGCCAGCGCAAGGCAGGGTGGTAACTATGGCTACACCTTC.

The chain recombines TRBV3-1 (or the pseudogene TRBV3-2) with TRBJ1-2; D remains ambiguous. CDR3 size: 15 residues. V dropped 2 bases and J dropped 8 bases, with 18 bases sitting between them. Germline V gene data show CDR1 as LGHDT and CDR2 as YNNKEL (reference sequence). Here the CDR3 reads CASSQKGGRLQGYTF. The CDR3 DNA follows: TGTGCCAGCAGCCAAAAAGGTGGTCGGTTGCAGGGCTACACCTTC.

The CDR3 loop is CASTPGVGTEAFF. As DNA, the CDR3 is TGTGCCAGCACCCCAGGGGTAGGGACTGAAGCTTTCTTT. This chain links TRBV27 with TRBJ1-1, with a possible D match to TRBD1 (6 bases). The CDR3 consists of 13 residues. Between the trimmed V and J ends, which lost 7 bases and 5 bases, there was a span of 14 bases. Looked up from germline, CDR1 is MNHEY and CDR2 is SMNVEV (reference sequence).

The rearrangement links TRBV7-2 to TRBJ2-7, with 8 bases identical to TRBD2. With 2 bases clipped from V and 2 bases from J, the junction kept 2 bases outside the gene matches. Germline V gives CDR1 SGHTA, CDR2 FQGNSA. The CDR3 runs 14 residues. DNA for the CDR3: TGTGCCAGCAGCTTATACGGGGGGGCCTACGAGCAGTACTTC. Its translation is CASSLYGGAYEQYF.

CDR3 bases: TGTGCCAGCTCACCGGACCCGAATTCACCCCTCCACTTT. This encodes CASSPDPNSPLHF. The rearrangement joins TRBV18 to TRBJ1-6; no clear D gene. V was shortened by 3 bases and J by 7 bases, with 7 bases between the two germline ends. The length of the CDR3 is 13 residues. Germline loops: CDR1 KGHSH, CDR2 LQKENI.

The V gene is TRBV6-5, the J gene TRBJ1-2; 7 bases are a match to TRBD1. Germline assignment: CDR1 MNHEY and CDR2 SVGAGI. The length of the CDR3 is 14 residues. Unmatched junction bases numbered 10, after V lost 5 bases and J lost 7 bases. CDR3 sequence (DNA): TGTGCCAGCAGTCGACAGGGCCTAAGTTTTGGCTACACCTTC. Translating it yields CASSRQGLSFGYTF.

The chain is built from TRBV30 and TRBJ2-1; D is unresolved. Germline assignment: CDR1 GTSNPN and CDR2 SVGIG (reference sequence). The CDR3 is 14 amino acids. The V end was cut by 0 bases, the J end by 0 bases, with 6 bases between. The CDR3 here is CAWSVSLSYNEQFF. CDR3 nucleotide sequence: TGTGCCTGGAGTGTTAGCCTCTCCTACAATGAGCAGTTCTTC.

This rearrangement joins TRBV28 to TRBJ1-2; D is possibly TRBD1 (5 bases). Trimming removed 2 bases from V and 5 bases from J, with 9 bases in between. In germline, CDR1 is MDHEN, CDR2 SYDVKM. This CDR3 region has 13 residues. CDR3 residues: CASSLKGRYGYTF. The CDR3 DNA reads TGTGCCAGCAGTTTAAAGGGGAGGTATGGCTACACCTTC.

On this clone itself: Other DNA sequences from this sample encode an identical CDR3 as well. The chain has TRBV5-1 and TRBJ2-2, with TRBD1 identical over 7 bases. This CDR3 spans 16 amino acids. The trim removed 2 bases at V and 0 bases at J, leaving 4 bases unmatched. CDR1 SGHRS and CDR2 YFSETQ come from the germline V gene. CDR3 loop: CASSLTGTANTGELFF. In nucleotides, the CDR3 is TGCGCCAGCAGCTTAACCGGGACAGCGAACACCGGGGAGCTGTTTTTT.

In its sample, this clone was seen once. The chain employs TRBV19 and TRBJ2-5; 10 nucleotides line up with TRBD1. Germline V gene data show CDR1 as LNHDA and CDR2 as SQIVND (reference sequence). The length of the CDR3 is 15 residues. The junction had 6 bases not matched to a gene; V was cut back by 6 bases and J by 2 bases. CDR3 DNA sequence: TGTGCCAGTAGCCCATGGACAGGGGGGCAAGAGACCCAGTACTTC. Encoded protein: CASSPWTGGQETQYF.

This clone was recorded a few times. The chain uses TRBV6-5 and TRBJ2-7, with TRBD2 matching over 8 bases. The CDR3 spans 15 residues. V shed 5 bases and J 2 bases; nucleotides not matched to a gene: 8. CDR1 is MNHEY, CDR2 SVGAGI, per germline. CDR3 amino acids: CASSQSGRSPYEQYF. In DNA form, the CDR3 reads TGTGCCAGCAGTCAGAGCGGGAGATCCCCCTACGAGCAGTACTTC.

The chain uses TRBV2 and TRBJ2-7; 7 bases line up with TRBD1. Germline CDR1 is SNHLY and CDR2 is FYNNEI. Trimming at V came to 8 bases and at J to 1 base, leaving 11 bases not matched to a gene. This CDR3 comprises 15 residues. CDR3 loop: CASQQGLLESYEQYF. CDR3 in DNA: TGTGCCAGCCAACAGGGGCTTTTAGAATCCTACGAGCAGTACTTC.

This chain uses TRBV7-3 with TRBJ2-2; D gene ambiguous. Germline V CDR1 and CDR2: SGHTA, FQGTGA. V lost 6 bases, J lost 1 base, and 6 bases lay in between. The CDR3 runs 13 residues. CDR3 amino acids: CASRTQNTGELFF. The CDR3 bases are TGTGCCAGCAGGACACAGAACACCGGGGAGCTGTTTTTT.

The rearrangement joins TRBV3-1 (or the pseudogene TRBV3-2) to TRBJ2-2, with 7 positions matching TRBD1. Germline CDR1 reads LGHDT; CDR2 reads YNNKEL (reference sequence). The CDR3 has 16 residues. V lost 4 bases to trimming and J lost 4 bases; unmatched junction nucleotides: 9. CDR3 sequence reads: CASSRTGQISTGELFF. In nucleotides, the CDR3 is TGTGCCAGCAGCCGAACGGGACAGATAAGCACCGGGGAGCTGTTTTTT.

The sample holds one count of this clone. As DNA, the CDR3 is TGTGCCAGCAGCCATCGGAAGCAGGGGGCCTCCTCCGGGTTCGCGAACACCGGGGAGCTGTTTTTT. This codes for CASSHRKQGASSGFANTGELFF. The chain has TRBV14 and TRBJ2-2; TRBD1 matches 8 bases. The CDR3 runs 22 residues. Trimming took 3 bases from V and 0 from J; bases not matched to a gene: 21. Germline V CDR1 and CDR2: SGHDN, FVKESK.

This sequence joins TRBV10-3 and TRBJ2-1, with D perhaps TRBD2 (6 bases). The germline V gene encodes CDR1 ENHRY and CDR2 SYGVKD. Trimming took off 0 bases at V and 11 bases at J, with 8 bases between the two ends. The CDR3 is 12 residues long. The CDR3 region is CAISESEGKQFF. CDR3 coding DNA: TGTGCCATCAGTGAGTCGGAGGGTAAGCAGTTCTTC.

This chain joins TRBV5-4 and TRBJ2-5; 7 nucleotides line up with TRBD1. Trimming took 4 bases from V and 0 from J; bases not matched to a gene: 6. Germline lookup yields CDR1 SGHNT and CDR2 YYREEE (reference sequence). This CDR3 contains 15 residues. The CDR3 region is CASSRSTGNQETQYF. The DNA of the CDR3 is TGTGCCAGCAGCAGATCGACAGGGAACCAAGAGACCCAGTACTTC.